This T cell receptor beta chain came from a study of T cell responses to AZD1222 COVID-19 vaccine. Findings of the study overall: Recipients of AZD1222 seropositive at baseline numbered only five or six.

Assay: immunoSEQ multiplex PCR; the TCRdb copy retains only in-frame clones and omits some. The sample includes tens of thousands of clones, about 87% of them seen just once. CDR3 length equals 16 residues. Germline V gives CDR1 MNHNS, CDR2 SASEGT. The junction had 8 bases not matched to a gene; V was cut back by 0 bases and J by 5 bases. Comments on this clone: Its target is not known.

The sequence came from an adult who received the AZD1222 COVID-19 vaccine. The sequences come from peripheral blood, collected 28 days after the second AZD1222 dose. The rearrangement uses TRBV6-1 and TRBJ2-3; TRBD1 matches at 7 bases. As DNA, the CDR3 is TGTGCCAGCAGTGAAGCGCCCCGGGACAGAATAGATACGCAGTATTTT. Translation: CASSEAPRDRIDTQYF.